Listed below are T cell receptor beta chains from one sample, sequenced in a study of T cells in Graves' hyperthyroidism and ophthalmopathy. Each CDR3 protein is one row after TCRdb ran MiXCR on the multiplex PCR reads. The sample consists of 300,000 to 450,000 distinct CDR3 sequences, about 14% of them appearing once. Sequencing was performed on blood. The receptors shown here come from a woman aged 55-70 years with Graves' hyperthyroidism. Each CDR3 is given with its conserved first and last residue. A D gene is named only where the DNA matches it firmly. Only some rows state a clone size, as once, few, many or a class for expanded clones.

clone size: many
V gene: TRBV11-2
J gene: TRBJ2-7
D gene: .
CDR3 DNA: TGTGCCAGCAGTGCTTTCTCCTACGAGCAGTACTTC
CDR3 protein: CASSAFSYEQYF

clone size: many
V gene: TRBV7-3
J gene: TRBJ2-5
D gene: TRBD2
CDR3 DNA: TGTGCCAGCGGGCCAGGGCTAGCGGATCAAGAGACCCAGTACTTC
CDR3 protein: CASGPGLADQETQYF

clone size: .
V gene: TRBV5-4
J gene: TRBJ2-2
D gene: .
CDR3 DNA: TGTGCCAGCAGCTCCAAAAGCGGGGGGGAGCTGTTTTTT
CDR3 protein: CASSSKSGGELFF

clone size: .
V gene: TRBV29-1
J gene: TRBJ2-1
D gene: TRBD2
CDR3 DNA: TGCAGCGTTGCCGCCGGGACTAGCGGGAGCAATGAGCAGTTCTTC
CDR3 protein: CSVAAGTSGSNEQFF

clone size: many
V gene: TRBV9
J gene: TRBJ2-4
D gene: .
CDR3 DNA: TGTGCCAGCAGCGTTACAGGGGGGGACATTCAGTACTTC
CDR3 protein: CASSVTGGDIQYF

clone size: many
V gene: TRBV6-1
J gene: TRBJ2-5
D gene: .
CDR3 DNA: TGTGCCAGCAGTTCACACCCCGGGGAGACCCAGTACTTC
CDR3 protein: CASSSHPGETQYF

clone size: many
V gene: TRBV7-2
J gene: TRBJ2-7
D gene: .
CDR3 DNA: TGTGCCAGCAGACACTCCGGGACGGCCCACGAGCAGTACTTC
CDR3 protein: CASRHSGTAHEQYF

clone size: many
V gene: TRBV7-9
J gene: TRBJ2-1
D gene: TRBD1
CDR3 DNA: TGTGCCAGCAGTTCTCGGGACAGGCAGGAGTTCTTC
CDR3 protein: CASSSRDRQEFF

clone size: .
V gene: TRBV9
J gene: TRBJ2-3
D gene: TRBD2
CDR3 DNA: TGTGCCAGCAGCGGGGGACTAGCTGGAGATACGCAGTATTTT
CDR3 protein: CASSGGLAGDTQYF

clone size: few
V gene: TRBV19
J gene: TRBJ2-7
D gene: TRBD2
CDR3 DNA: TGTGCCAGTAGTATCGGGACTAGCGGGAGAGGGTACGAGCAGTACTTC
CDR3 protein: CASSIGTSGRGYEQYF

clone size: many
V gene: TRBV27
J gene: TRBJ1-6
D gene: TRBD1
CDR3 DNA: TGTGCCAGCAGTTCCGGGACAGTGCCTTGGGATTCACCCCTCCACTTT
CDR3 protein: CASSSGTVPWDSPLHF

clone size: once
V gene: TRBV19
J gene: TRBJ2-2
D gene: .
CDR3 DNA: TGTGCCAGTATCCGCCAGGGCACCGGGGAGCTGTTTTTT
CDR3 protein: CASIRQGTGELFF

clone size: many
V gene: TRBV27
J gene: TRBJ2-7
D gene: .
CDR3 DNA: TGTGCCAGCAACCGTCGGGACGGAGGTTCCTACGAGCAGTACTTC
CDR3 protein: CASNRRDGGSYEQYF

clone size: .
V gene: TRBV6-1
J gene: TRBJ1-1
D gene: TRBD1
CDR3 DNA: TGTGCCAGCAGTGAACCCAGGGGGCGGAACATGAACACTGAAGCTTTCTTT
CDR3 protein: CASSEPRGRNMNTEAFF

clone size: .
V gene: TRBV9
J gene: TRBJ2-2
D gene: .
CDR3 DNA: TGTGCCAGCAGCGTGGCCGGGGTGAACACCGGGGAGCTGTTTTTT
CDR3 protein: CASSVAGVNTGELFF

clone size: .
V gene: TRBV7-9
J gene: TRBJ2-1
D gene: TRBD2
CDR3 DNA: TGTGCCAGCAGCTTCGGGACTAGCGGAGACAATGAGCAGTTCTTC
CDR3 protein: CASSFGTSGDNEQFF

clone size: few
V gene: TRBV9
J gene: TRBJ2-1
D gene: .
CDR3 DNA: TGTGCCAGCAGCGGGGAACCCCTCTCCTACAATGAGCAGTTCTTC
CDR3 protein: CASSGEPLSYNEQFF

clone size: many
V gene: TRBV6-1
J gene: TRBJ1-2
D gene: .
CDR3 DNA: TGTGCCAGCAGTGGCGGACTTCAGTATAACTATGGCTACACCTTC
CDR3 protein: CASSGGLQYNYGYTF

clone size: many
V gene: TRBV28
J gene: TRBJ2-5
D gene: .
CDR3 DNA: TGTGCCAGCAGTTCCGGACAGCAACAAGAGACCCAGTACTTC
CDR3 protein: CASSSGQQQETQYF

clone size: many
V gene: TRBV11-3
J gene: TRBJ1-1
D gene: TRBD1
CDR3 DNA: TGTGCCAGCAGCGCCGGGGACAGCCTAAACACTGGAGCTTTCTTT
CDR3 protein: CASSAGDSLNTGAFF

clone size: .
V gene: TRBV4-1
J gene: TRBJ1-2
D gene: TRBD1
CDR3 DNA: TGCGCCAGCAGCCAAGTTGGGACAGGGTATGGCTACACCTTC
CDR3 protein: CASSQVGTGYGYTF

clone size: many
V gene: TRBV20-1
J gene: TRBJ2-7
D gene: .
CDR3 DNA: TGCAGTGCTACCTTTAGTAGGCAGGGATCCGAGCAGTACTTC
CDR3 protein: CSATFSRQGSEQYF

clone size: many
V gene: TRBV7-2
J gene: TRBJ1-5
D gene: TRBD1
CDR3 DNA: TGTGCCAGCAGCCCAGGGCCCGGACAGGGGCAGCCCCAGCATTTT
CDR3 protein: CASSPGPGQGQPQHF

clone size: .
V gene: TRBV20-1
J gene: TRBJ1-4
D gene: .
CDR3 DNA: TGCAGTGCTAGCCCGGCGGGTAATGAAAAACTGTTTTTT
CDR3 protein: CSASPAGNEKLFF

clone size: .
V gene: TRBV7-6
J gene: TRBJ1-1
D gene: .
CDR3 DNA: TGTGCCAGCAGCCGAGGGGGGTCGGACACTGAAGCTTTCTTT
CDR3 protein: CASSRGGSDTEAFF

clone size: .
V gene: TRBV6-1
J gene: TRBJ1-6
D gene: TRBD1
CDR3 DNA: TGTGCCAGCAGTGAATTTCCGACAGGGGACCTAAGCTCCTATAATTCACCCCTCCACTTT
CDR3 protein: CASSEFPTGDLSSYNSPLHF

clone size: many
V gene: TRBV5-1
J gene: TRBJ2-5
D gene: .
CDR3 DNA: TGCGCCAGCAGCTTGGGGGGGAGCGTCGACCAAGAGACCCAGTACTTC
CDR3 protein: CASSLGGSVDQETQYF

clone size: many
V gene: TRBV28
J gene: TRBJ1-1
D gene: .
CDR3 DNA: TGTGCCAGCAGTACCAACATGAACACTGAAGCTTTCTTT
CDR3 protein: CASSTNMNTEAFF

clone size: few
V gene: TRBV30
J gene: TRBJ1-5
D gene: .
CDR3 DNA: TGTGCCTGGAGTCGACGGGGAAATCAGCCCCAGCATTTT
CDR3 protein: CAWSRRGNQPQHF

clone size: .
V gene: TRBV12-3/TRBV12-4
J gene: TRBJ2-5
D gene: .
CDR3 DNA: TGTGCCAGCAGAAGCAGCAACCAAGAGACCCAGTACTTC
CDR3 protein: CASRSSNQETQYF

clone size: many
V gene: TRBV27
J gene: TRBJ2-3
D gene: TRBD1
CDR3 DNA: TGTGCCAGCGTAGGCAGGGGGAATGCGGATACGCAGTATTTT
CDR3 protein: CASVGRGNADTQYF

clone size: few
V gene: TRBV5-8
J gene: TRBJ1-5
D gene: .
CDR3 DNA: TGTGCCAGCAGCCGCTGGACGGACAATCAGCCCCAGCATTTT
CDR3 protein: CASSRWTDNQPQHF

clone size: many
V gene: TRBV27
J gene: TRBJ2-7
D gene: TRBD1
CDR3 DNA: TGTGCCAGCAGTAAAGGGACAGGGGGCGTTGGCGAGCAGTACTTC
CDR3 protein: CASSKGTGGVGEQYF

clone size: few
V gene: TRBV11-3
J gene: TRBJ2-3
D gene: .
CDR3 DNA: TGTGCCAGCAGCTTAGGGGCGGTCACAGATACGCAGTATTTT
CDR3 protein: CASSLGAVTDTQYF

clone size: many
V gene: TRBV7-9
J gene: TRBJ2-3
D gene: TRBD2
CDR3 DNA: TGTGCCAGCAGCCCACAGACTAGCGGGGCTAGCACAGATACGCAGTATTTT
CDR3 protein: CASSPQTSGASTDTQYF

clone size: few
V gene: TRBV29-1
J gene: TRBJ2-1
D gene: TRBD1
CDR3 DNA: TGCAGCGTTGAGTCAGAGGGGGCGCCCCGTAATGAGCAGTTCTTC
CDR3 protein: CSVESEGAPRNEQFF